The text below deals with one TCR beta chain. The sample belongs to a study of blood T cell repertoires in COVID-19. Overall study: COVID-19 samples collected from the United States, Italy and Spain covered acute and convalescent phases. PBMCs, B-cell-depleted T cells, or T cells provided the cDNA or gDNA that made up the material.

Sequencing used immunoSEQ multiplex PCR; TCRdb keeps in-frame clones, though not all of them. The sample consists of more than 300,000 clones, around 87% of them appearing once. Participants, about 18 to 100 years old, spanned around 25 US areas. Clinical history reported by participants formed the basis on which cohorts were assigned. CDR3 length: 15 residues. CDR1 and CDR2 from the germline V gene are SGHKS and YYEKEE (reference sequence). V was pared by 2 bases and J by 7 bases, with 7 bases of the junction left unmatched. This receptor was identified in a man between 35 and 55 years old in a cohort exposed to, infected with or recovered from COVID-19 (not recorded which). This chain connects TRBV5-5 to TRBJ2-1, with 9 bases matching TRBD2. Specimen: PBMCs or T cells enriched from blood (not recorded which). CDR3 loop: CASSLGGRAWNEQFF. The CDR3 DNA is TGTGCCAGCAGCTTAGGCGGGAGGGCGTGGAATGAGCAGTTCTTC.